These 31 T cell receptor beta chains were sequenced from one sample in a study of shared clonotypes between healthy human individuals. Sequencing used immunoSEQ multiplex PCR; TCRdb keeps in-frame clones, though not all of them. The sample has fewer than 600,000 clones; 60% to 85% are singletons. Sequencing used PBMCs. These receptors all come from a woman aged 40 to 49 in good health. Some clones in this sample may be carry-over from other donors' samples.

The V call is TRBV19, the J call TRBJ1-5; D gene unclear. V lost 1 base, J lost 5 bases, and 3 bases lay in between. The germline V gene encodes CDR1 LNHDA and CDR2 SQIVND (reference sequence). This CDR3 has 12 amino acids. In nucleotides, the CDR3 is TGTGCCAGTAGTATAGCTTATCAGCCCCAGCATTTT. Translating it yields CASSIAYQPQHF.

Note on this clone: This probably arose from a read error, given a far larger clone one base away. The V call is TRBV9, the J call TRBJ2-5; 8 bases are shared with TRBD1. The germline gives CDR1 SGDLS, CDR2 YYNGEE. V shed 0 bases, J shed 0 bases, and the junction held 4 bases outside the gene matches. The CDR3 is made up of 16 amino acids. CDR3 nucleotides: TGTGCCAGCAGCGTAGGGACAGGGAAATACCAAGAGACCCAGTACTTC. It translates to CASSVGTGKYQETQYF. The full variable domain, rest sourced from reference TRBV9 and TRBJ2-5, is DSGVTQTPKHLITATGQRVTLRCSPRSGDLSVYWYQQSLDQGLQFLIQYYNGEERAKGNILERFSAQQFPDLHSELNLSSLELGDSALYFCASSVGTGKYQETQYFGPGTRLLVL.

This clone was seen a handful of times. This chain connects TRBV28 to TRBJ2-1; 8 bases agree with TRBD1. The CDR3 consists of 16 residues. The germline V gene encodes CDR1 MDHEN and CDR2 SYDVKM. J was trimmed by 1 base and V by 2 bases; bases with no gene match: 4. CDR3 loop: CASSLGGTGSYNEQFF. The CDR3 DNA reads TGTGCCAGCAGTTTAGGGGGGACAGGTTCCTACAATGAGCAGTTCTTC.

The chain carries TRBV7-8 and TRBJ2-7; D might be TRBD2 (6 bases). CDR3 length equals 15 residues. V gave up 5 bases and J gave up 5 bases, with 19 bases separating them. In germline, CDR1 is SGHVS, CDR2 FQNEAQ. DNA of the CDR3: TGTGCCAGCAGCCCAGCGCGACTAGTCGGCGACGAGCAGTACTTC. Translation: CASSPARLVGDEQYF.

V and J are TRBV5-1 and TRBJ2-1; 7 bases line up with TRBD2. This CDR3 is built from 14 residues. The germline CDR1 and CDR2 sequences are SGHRS and YFSETQ. J gave up 8 bases and V 4 bases, and 9 bases lay outside the gene matches. In DNA, the CDR3 is TGCGCCAGCAGCCTGCAAACCACTAGCGATGAGCAGTTCTTC. It specifies CASSLQTTSDEQFF.

The chain is built from TRBV12-5 and TRBJ2-1, with TRBD2 identical over 15 bases. There are 20 residues in the CDR3. Germline assignment: CDR1 LGHNT and CDR2 FRNRAP. V gave up 0 bases and J gave up 0 bases; unmatched junction bases: 6. The CDR3 here is CASGLVTGTSGRSSYNEQFF. CDR3 nucleotide sequence: TGTGCTAGTGGTTTGGTAACCGGGACTAGCGGGAGGAGCTCCTACAATGAGCAGTTCTTC.

This clone was seen only a few times. In nucleotides, the CDR3 is TGCGCCAGCTCAACAGGGTTTCACTATGGCTACACCTTC. This encodes CASSTGFHYGYTF. This chain uses TRBV5-1 with TRBJ1-2, with a weak D call TRBD1 (6 bases). V was pared by 7 bases and J by 3 bases, with 13 bases between. CDR1 and CDR2 (germline): SGHRS, YFSETQ. CDR3 length: 13 amino acids.

CDR3 in DNA: TGTGCCAGCAGCGGACCCACCGGGACTCCTAGCGGTGGGCAGTTCTTC. Translated, it gives CASSGPTGTPSGGQFF. The chain employs TRBV7-2 and TRBJ2-1; TRBD2 matches 7 bases. Germline V CDR1 and CDR2: SGHTA, FQGNSA. The V and J ends lost 5 bases and 12 bases, in that order; junction bases with no gene match: 19. The CDR3 spans 16 residues.

This clone turned up a few times. The identical CDR3 is also encoded by other nucleotide sequences in the sample. The rearrangement uses TRBV9 and TRBJ1-1; 7 bases line up with TRBD1. Looked up from germline, CDR1 is SGDLS and CDR2 is YYNGEE. V shed 4 bases and J 1 base; nucleotides not matched to a gene: 7. The CDR3 spans 15 residues. As DNA, the CDR3 is TGTGCCAGCAGCTACACGACAGGGACGAACACTGAAGCTTTCTTT. Translated, it gives CASSYTTGTNTEAFF.

This chain joins TRBV9 and TRBJ2-5, with 12 bases identical to TRBD2. V gave up 4 bases and J gave up 5 bases; unmatched junction bases: 9. This CDR3 region has 16 residues. The germline V gene encodes CDR1 SGDLS and CDR2 YYNGEE. In nucleotides, the CDR3 is TGTGCCAGCAGCATATCCCTAGCGGGAGGGGCGGAGACCCAGTACTTC. It yields the protein CASSISLAGGAETQYF.

The chain carries TRBV7-9 and TRBJ1-3; 7 bases align to TRBD1. The V gene end was trimmed by 5 bases and the J gene end by 7 bases; junction bases not matched to a gene: 11. Germline-derived CDR1 and CDR2 are SEHNR and FQNEAQ (reference sequence). The CDR3 spans 15 residues. The CDR3: CASSARTGVGNTIYF. CDR3 sequence (DNA): TGTGCCAGCAGCGCGCGAACAGGGGTTGGGAACACCATATATTTT.

The gene calls are TRBV27 and TRBJ1-2; 10 bases match TRBD1. V dropped 5 bases and J dropped 5; count of bases not matched to a gene: 5. This CDR3 is 14 amino acids long. Germline V gene sequence: CDR1 MNHEY, CDR2 SMNVEV (reference sequence). The CDR3 sequence: CASSRQGAGYGYTF. The CDR3 bases are TGTGCCAGCAGTCGACAGGGGGCTGGGTATGGCTACACCTTC.

CDR3 loop: CASSGTSGSRSYNEQFF. Here the CDR3 DNA reads TGCGCCAGCAGCGGGACTAGCGGTAGTCGGTCCTACAATGAGCAGTTCTTC. The chain has TRBV5-1 and TRBJ2-1, with 11 bases matching TRBD2. From germline, CDR1 is SGHRS and CDR2 YFSETQ. V dropped 4 bases and J dropped 1; count of bases not matched to a gene: 7. CDR3 size: 17 residues.

The chain combines TRBV6-1 with TRBJ2-7; no reliable D call. Germline loops: CDR1 MNHNS, CDR2 SASEGT. V shed 7 bases and J shed 2 bases, with 9 bases lying between them. This CDR3 has 12 amino acids. The DNA of the CDR3 is TGTGCCAGCACCAAAAACCCCTACGAGCAGTACTTC. Translated: CASTKNPYEQYF.

V and J are TRBV11-2 and TRBJ2-1; 12 bases line up with TRBD2. The V gene end was trimmed by 4 bases and the J gene end by 10 bases; junction bases not matched to a gene: 5. This CDR3 comprises 14 residues. Germline CDR1 SGHAT, CDR2 FQNNGV. The CDR3 DNA follows: TGTGCCAGCAGCTCAACCGGGACTAGCGGGGAGCAGTTCTTC. Amino acid sequence: CASSSTGTSGEQFF.

V is TRBV28 and J is TRBJ1-5; D call uncertain. CDR1 is MDHEN, CDR2 SYDVKM, per germline. The CDR3 runs to 15 residues. V lost 5 bases and J 5 bases, leaving 16 bases between the germline ends. CDR3 sequence reads: CASSTNPGSDQPQHF. Here the CDR3 DNA reads TGTGCCAGCAGTACCAATCCGGGCTCCGATCAGCCCCAGCATTTT.

This chain uses TRBV7-9 with TRBJ1-2; D not resolved. The germline V and J ends were trimmed by 3 bases and 4 bases, with 9 bases remaining between them. Germline CDR1 and CDR2: SEHNR and FQNEAQ (reference sequence). The CDR3 contains 13 residues. The DNA of the CDR3 is TGTGCCAGCAGCTTCAGAACGGGCTATGGCTACACCTTC. Its translation is CASSFRTGYGYTF.

The table lists this clone with a count of one. The V and J genes are TRBV10-2 and TRBJ2-3; D gene unclear. V was trimmed by 2 bases and J by 0 bases, leaving 12 bases between them. CDR3 length equals 16 residues. Germline V lookup: CDR1 WSHSY, CDR2 SAAADI. The CDR3 loop is CASSEPRPYSTDTQYF. The CDR3 coding sequence is TGCGCCAGCAGTGAGCCCCGACCCTATAGCACAGATACGCAGTATTTT.

The chain combines TRBV29-1 with TRBJ1-5; TRBD1 might be the D (6 bases). V was clipped by 8 bases and J by 5 bases, with 13 bases between them. This CDR3 has 12 residues. Germline V gives CDR1 SQVTM, CDR2 ANQGSEA. The DNA of the CDR3 is TGCAGCTACAGGGATGCCGATCAGCCCCAGCATTTT. Residues: CSYRDADQPQHF.

At least ten counts were recorded for this clone. The chain joins TRBV9 to TRBJ2-2; 9 nucleotides match TRBD1. In germline, CDR1 is SGDLS, CDR2 YYNGEE. Germline trimming cut 4 bases from V and 3 bases from J; bases unmatched to any gene: 7. The length of the CDR3 is 16 residues. Written as DNA, the CDR3 is TGTGCCAGCAGCCCCCAGGGGACAGGGTACACCGGGGAGCTGTTTTTT. As protein: CASSPQGTGYTGELFF.

The table lists this clone with a few counts. The V and J genes are TRBV19 and TRBJ1-1; D is perhaps TRBD1 (5 bases). The CDR3 runs to 16 residues. V was pared by 6 bases and J by 0 bases, with 17 bases between. The germline V gene has CDR1 LNHDA and CDR2 SQIVND (reference sequence). The CDR3 sequence: CASSHPRGGMNTEAFF. CDR3 nucleotide sequence: TGTGCCAGTAGCCATCCTCGGGGGGGGATGAACACTGAAGCTTTCTTT.

This clone was seen a single time. The J gene is TRBJ1-1, the V gene TRBV10-1; D is uncertain. This CDR3 comprises 14 residues. Deletions cut 5 bases from V and 4 bases from J, with 14 bases between. In germline, CDR1 is WNHNN, CDR2 SYGVQD (reference sequence). The CDR3 DNA follows: TGCGCCAGCAGTCCCAGTGGGGATGGCACTGAAGCTTTCTTT. It encodes CASSPSGDGTEAFF.

The chain couples TRBV19 to TRBJ2-2; D gene ambiguous. This CDR3 region has 14 residues. Trimming removed 3 bases from V and 5 bases from J, with 10 bases in between. Germline CDR1 LNHDA, CDR2 SQIVND (reference sequence). CDR3 sequence reads: CASSIFSRTGELFF. DNA of the CDR3: TGTGCCAGTAGTATCTTTTCTAGGACCGGGGAGCTGTTTTTT.

This clone was counted between two and nine times. At the DNA level, this CDR3 is encoded by other sequences in the same sample as well. The chain has TRBV19 and TRBJ2-2; the D gene could be TRBD1 or TRBD2 (6 bases each). The CDR3 is made up of 15 amino acids. Trimming cost V 5 bases and J 3 bases, with 13 bases left between them. CDR1 LNHDA and CDR2 SQIVND come from the germline V gene (reference sequence). In DNA, the CDR3 is TGTGCCAGTAGTCCTCCCGGGGGCTACACCGGGGAGCTGTTTTTT. Protein product: CASSPPGGYTGELFF.

The chain carries TRBV5-1 and TRBJ1-2; no clear D gene. The V end was cut by 0 bases, the J end by 6 bases, with 6 bases between. Germline CDR1 is SGHRS and CDR2 is YFSETQ. The CDR3 length is 12 residues. The CDR3 here is CASSLDWDGYTF. CDR3 DNA: TGCGCCAGCAGCTTGGATTGGGATGGCTACACCTTC.

The rearrangement uses TRBV6-5 and TRBJ1-1, with D hard to call. The V end was cut by 6 bases, the J end by 8 bases, with 10 bases between. Germline V CDR1 and CDR2: MNHEY, SVGAGI. The CDR3 consists of 11 residues. The CDR3 DNA follows: TGTGCCAGCAGCCGATTTCTGGAAGCTTTCTTT. Translating gives CASSRFLEAFF.

This clone was recorded a few times. CDR3 bases: TGTGCCAGCAGTGAAGGGACGAACACCTTC. Protein: CASSEGTNTF. The chain recombines TRBV2 with TRBJ1-2; D gene uncertain. The germline CDR1 and CDR2 sequences are SNHLY and FYNNEI. Trimming took off 1 base at V and 12 bases at J, with 6 bases between the two ends. The CDR3 loop spans 10 amino acids. The whole variable domain, remainder taken from reference TRBV2 and TRBJ1-2, is EPEVTQTPSHQVTQMGQEVILRCVPISNHLYFYWYRQILGQKVEFLVSFYNNEISEKSEIFDDQFSVERPDGSNFTLKIRSTKLEDSAMYFCASSEGTNTFGSGTRLTVV.

The gene calls are TRBV4-3 and TRBJ2-7; perhaps TRBD1 as D (6 bases). The V end was cut by 3 bases, the J end by 2 bases, with 11 bases between. CDR1 is LGHNA, CDR2 YSLEER, per germline. The CDR3 sequence is 14 residues long. The CDR3 region is CASSQGTSTYEQYF. The CDR3 coding sequence is TGCGCCAGCAGCCAGGGGACATCGACCTACGAGCAGTACTTC.

The V gene is TRBV27, the J gene TRBJ2-3; TRBD2 agrees at 10 bases. Germline V gene lookup returns CDR1 MNHEY and CDR2 SMNVEV (reference sequence). With 8 bases clipped from V and 0 bases from J, the junction kept 11 bases outside the gene matches. This CDR3 has 17 amino acids. The CDR3 coding sequence is TGTGCCAGCGGGGAGCGGGAGGGGACGTCTAGCACAGATACGCAGTATTTT. It specifies CASGEREGTSSTDTQYF.

The rearrangement links TRBV5-4 to TRBJ2-2, with 8 bases lining up with TRBD1. The length of the CDR3 is 14 residues. Germline loops: CDR1 SGHNT, CDR2 YYREEE (reference sequence). The J segment lost 6 bases and the V segment lost 4 bases, leaving 5 bases of the junction unmatched. DNA of the CDR3: TGTGCCAGCAGCGAAGGACAGGGATCCGGGGAGCTGTTTTTT. As protein: CASSEGQGSGELFF.

This clone appeared many times. Other DNA sequences from this sample encode an identical CDR3 as well. The chain uses TRBV5-4 and TRBJ2-2; TRBD1 matches 7 bases. The germline V gene encodes CDR1 SGHNT and CDR2 YYREEE (reference sequence). This CDR3 spans 14 amino acids. Trimming took 4 bases from V and 4 from J; bases not matched to a gene: 4. In DNA, the CDR3 is TGTGCCAGCAGCCTCGGGACAGCCACCGGGGAGCTGTTTTTT. Amino acid sequence: CASSLGTATGELFF.